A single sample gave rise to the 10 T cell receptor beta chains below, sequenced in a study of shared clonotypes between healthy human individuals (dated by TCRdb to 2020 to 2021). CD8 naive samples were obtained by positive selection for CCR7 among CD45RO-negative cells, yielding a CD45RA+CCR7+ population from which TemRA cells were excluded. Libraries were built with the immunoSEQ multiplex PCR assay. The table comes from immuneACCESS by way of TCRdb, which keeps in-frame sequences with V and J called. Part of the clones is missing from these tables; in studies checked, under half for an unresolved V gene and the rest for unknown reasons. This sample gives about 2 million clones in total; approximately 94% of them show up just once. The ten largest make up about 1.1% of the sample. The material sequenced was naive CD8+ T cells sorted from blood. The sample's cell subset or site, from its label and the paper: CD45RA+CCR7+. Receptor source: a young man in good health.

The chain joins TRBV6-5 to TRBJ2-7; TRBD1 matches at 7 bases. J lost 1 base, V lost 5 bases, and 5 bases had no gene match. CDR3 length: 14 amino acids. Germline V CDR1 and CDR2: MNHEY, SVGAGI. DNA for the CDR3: TGTGCCAGCAGTCCGGGACAGAATTCCTACGAGCAGTACTTC. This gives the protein CASSPGQNSYEQYF.

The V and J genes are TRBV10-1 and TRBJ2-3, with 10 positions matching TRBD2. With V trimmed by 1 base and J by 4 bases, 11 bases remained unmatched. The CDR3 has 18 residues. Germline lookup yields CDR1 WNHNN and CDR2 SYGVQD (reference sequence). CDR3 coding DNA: TGCGCCAGCAGTGAGTACGATATCCCTAGCGGGAGACCAGATACGCAGTATTTT. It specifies CASSEYDIPSGRPDTQYF.

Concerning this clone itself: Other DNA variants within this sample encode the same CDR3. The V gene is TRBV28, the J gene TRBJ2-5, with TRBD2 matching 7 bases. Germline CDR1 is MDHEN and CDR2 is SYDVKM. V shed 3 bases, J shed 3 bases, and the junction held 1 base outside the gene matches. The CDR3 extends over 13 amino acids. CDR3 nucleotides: TGTGCCAGCAGTTTGAGCGGGGAAGAGACCCAGTACTTC. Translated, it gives CASSLSGEETQYF.

CDR3 sequence reads: CASTDDTEAFF. CDR3 bases: TGTGCCAGCACAGATGATACTGAAGCTTTCTTT. The chain is built from TRBV6-6 and TRBJ1-1; unclear D gene. CDR3 length: 11 residues. Trimming took off 7 bases at V and 5 bases at J, with 8 bases between the two ends. Per germline, CDR1 MNHNY and CDR2 SVGAGI (reference sequence).

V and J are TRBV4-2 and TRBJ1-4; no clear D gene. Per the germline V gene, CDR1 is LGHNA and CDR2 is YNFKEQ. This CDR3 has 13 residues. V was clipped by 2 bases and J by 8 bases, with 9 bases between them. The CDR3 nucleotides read TGTGCCAGCAGCCAATACGGTGTCGAAAAACTGTTTTTT. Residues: CASSQYGVEKLFF.

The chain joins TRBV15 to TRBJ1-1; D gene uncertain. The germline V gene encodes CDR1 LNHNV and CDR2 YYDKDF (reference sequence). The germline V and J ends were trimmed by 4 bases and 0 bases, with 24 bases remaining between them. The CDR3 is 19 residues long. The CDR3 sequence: CATSTRPASYDRMNTEAFF. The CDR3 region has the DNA TGTGCCACCAGCACTCGTCCGGCTTCTTACGATCGCATGAACACTGAAGCTTTCTTT.

For the CDR3, the DNA is TGTGCCATCAGTGGGGAGACAAACAGCTTCTCCTACGAGCAGTACTTC. Translation: CAISGETNSFSYEQYF. The rearrangement joins TRBV10-3 to TRBJ2-7, with TRBD2 as a possible D gene (5 bases). With 4 bases removed from V and 0 bases from J, the gap between germline ends came to 16 bases. There are 16 residues in the CDR3. CDR1 is ENHRY, CDR2 SYGVKD, per germline.

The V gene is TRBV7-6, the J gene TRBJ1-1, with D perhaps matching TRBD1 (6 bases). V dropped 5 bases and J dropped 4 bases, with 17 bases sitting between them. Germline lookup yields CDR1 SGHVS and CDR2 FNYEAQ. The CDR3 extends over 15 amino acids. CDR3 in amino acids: CASSPGVGGSTEAFF. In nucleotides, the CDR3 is TGTGCCAGCAGCCCAGGGGTCGGAGGAAGCACTGAAGCTTTCTTT.

This CDR3 is CAWRTLAGPRGEQFF. CDR3 coding DNA: TGTGCCTGGCGGACCTTAGCGGGCCCAAGGGGTGAGCAGTTCTTC. The chain is built from TRBV30 and TRBJ2-1, with TRBD2 matching over 7 bases. V was pared by 5 bases and J by 9 bases, with 16 bases of the junction left unmatched. This CDR3 comprises 15 residues. CDR1 is GTSNPN, CDR2 SVGIG, per germline (reference sequence).

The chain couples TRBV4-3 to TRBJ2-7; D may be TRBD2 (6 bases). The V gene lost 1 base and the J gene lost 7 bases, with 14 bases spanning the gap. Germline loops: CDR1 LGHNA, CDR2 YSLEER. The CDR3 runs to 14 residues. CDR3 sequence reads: CASSQVGLASEQYF. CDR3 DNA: TGCGCCAGCAGCCAAGTTGGCCTAGCGAGTGAGCAGTACTTC.